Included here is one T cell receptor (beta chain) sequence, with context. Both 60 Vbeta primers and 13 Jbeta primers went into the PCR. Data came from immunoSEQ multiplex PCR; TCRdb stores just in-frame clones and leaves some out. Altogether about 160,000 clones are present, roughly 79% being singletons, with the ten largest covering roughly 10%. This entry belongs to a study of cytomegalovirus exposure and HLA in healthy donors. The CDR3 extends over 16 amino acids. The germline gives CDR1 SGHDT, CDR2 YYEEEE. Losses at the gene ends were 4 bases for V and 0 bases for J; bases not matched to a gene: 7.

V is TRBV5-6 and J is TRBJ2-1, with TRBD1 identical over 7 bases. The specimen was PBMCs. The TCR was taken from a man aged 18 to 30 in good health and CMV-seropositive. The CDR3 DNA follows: TGTGCCAGCAGCCCCGGGACAGAGGGCTCCTACAATGAGCAGTTCTTC. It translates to CASSPGTEGSYNEQFF.